This TCR beta chain was profiled in a study of high-grade serous ovarian cancer treatment subgroups. Tumor tissue was taken before any definitive surgery or chemotherapy was given. A remark on this clone: The antigen is undetermined.

Clones were read by immunoSEQ multiplex PCR, and TCRdb kept only the in-frame ones, dropping some. The sample has approximately 310 clones; around 73% are singletons. The study's findings and limits: CDR1 and CDR2 were left unanalyzed; analyses focused on CDR3. Bulk tumor TCR sequencing gave no spatial information. Different patients shared almost no repertoire; same-patient tumors shared about 0.11 to 0.79.

Trimming pared 3 bases from V and 2 bases from J, leaving 15 bases between. The germline gives CDR1 SGDLS, CDR2 YYNGEE. The CDR3 loop spans 15 amino acids. The specimen sequenced was tumor tissue. The chain employs TRBV9 and TRBJ2-7; maybe TRBD1 (6 bases). The sequence was collected from a human donor with high-grade serous ovarian cancer. CDR3 DNA: TGTGCCAGCAGCGCAGGGGATCGGTCTACCTACGAGCAGTACTTC. Its protein is CASSAGDRSTYEQYF.